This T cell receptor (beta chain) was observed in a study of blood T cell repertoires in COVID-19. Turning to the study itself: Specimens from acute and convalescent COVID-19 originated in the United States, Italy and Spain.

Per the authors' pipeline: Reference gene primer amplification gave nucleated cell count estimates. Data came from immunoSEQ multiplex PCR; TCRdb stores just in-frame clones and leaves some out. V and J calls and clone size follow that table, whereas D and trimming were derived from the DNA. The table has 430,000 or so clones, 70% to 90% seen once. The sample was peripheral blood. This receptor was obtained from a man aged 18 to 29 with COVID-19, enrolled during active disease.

In DNA form, the CDR3 reads TGTGCCAGCAGCTCAGGGGTTGAGCAGTTCTTC. This encodes CASSSGVEQFF. V gene TRBV5-4 combines with J gene TRBJ2-1; maybe TRBD1 (6 bases). There are 11 residues in the CDR3. Germline values: CDR1 SGHNT, CDR2 YYREEE (reference sequence). V was trimmed by 3 bases and J by 9 bases, leaving 7 bases between them. Based on the CDR3 plus reference TRBV5-4 and TRBJ2-1, the full variable domain is ETGVTQSPTHLIKTRGQQVTLRCSSQSGHNTVSWYQQALGQGPQFIFQYYREEENGRGNFPPRFSGLQFPNYSSELNVNALELDDSALYLCASSSGVEQFFGPGTRLTVL.